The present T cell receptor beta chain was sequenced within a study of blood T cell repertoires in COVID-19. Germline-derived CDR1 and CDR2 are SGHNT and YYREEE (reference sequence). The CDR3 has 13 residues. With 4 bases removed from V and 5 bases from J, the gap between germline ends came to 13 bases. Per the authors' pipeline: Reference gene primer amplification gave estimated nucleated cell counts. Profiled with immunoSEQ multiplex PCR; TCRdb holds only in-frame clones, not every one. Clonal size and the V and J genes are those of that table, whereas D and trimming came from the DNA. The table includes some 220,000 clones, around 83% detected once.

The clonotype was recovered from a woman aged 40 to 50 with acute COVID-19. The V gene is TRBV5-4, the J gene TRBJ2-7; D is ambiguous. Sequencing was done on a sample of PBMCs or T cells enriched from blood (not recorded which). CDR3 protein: CASSDAGYHEQYF. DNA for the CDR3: TGTGCCAGCAGCGATGCCGGGTACCACGAGCAGTACTTC.